The present TCR beta chain was sequenced within a study of response to subunit inactivated influenza vaccine listed by TCRdb under 2018. Describing the broader study: Deep quantitative profiling of the T cell receptor repertoire was used in the study to follow responses to a trivalent subunit inactivated influenza vaccine.

Comments on this clonotype: The antigen it binds to is not known. No much larger clone exists at a distance of one base, and base qualities are not known.

Based on the germline V gene, the CDR1 and CDR2 sequences are MGHDK and SYGVNS. Inclusive of the bounding cysteine and phenylalanine, the CDR3 is 17 residues long. The DNA shown is the 51-base CDR3, in frame from base 1. V and J lose 2 bases and 3 bases, and a span of 17 bases separates them. Study-level results and caveats: According to the authors, only a limited number of new T cells may be recruited by each seasonal influenza vaccination.

The library was produced with RT-PCR. The run used an Illumina HiSeq 2500. TCRdb ran its own pipeline on the public reads, namely fastp trimming at Q25 and MiXCR clone calling, and kept in-frame beta chains. Records with the same CDR3 protein are collapsed into one entry carrying the most frequent genes and DNA. This sample is represented by hundreds of thousands of distinct CDR3 sequences; more than 15% of them were singletons. The ten largest clonotypes hold around 10% of the sample. Material: PBMCs from blood, obtained approximately 12 days after vaccination. This chain joins TRBV25-1 to TRBJ2-4; a weak D assignment points to TRBD2 (6 bases agree). The clonotype was recovered from a man aged 45-60 years who received an inactivated influenza vaccine. Donor details come from another sample of the same person, matched by shared clones. The DNA is as follows: TGTGCCAGCAGTGAAAATCGGAGACTAGAGGACAAAAACATTCAGTACTTC. This gives the protein CASSENRRLEDKNIQYF.